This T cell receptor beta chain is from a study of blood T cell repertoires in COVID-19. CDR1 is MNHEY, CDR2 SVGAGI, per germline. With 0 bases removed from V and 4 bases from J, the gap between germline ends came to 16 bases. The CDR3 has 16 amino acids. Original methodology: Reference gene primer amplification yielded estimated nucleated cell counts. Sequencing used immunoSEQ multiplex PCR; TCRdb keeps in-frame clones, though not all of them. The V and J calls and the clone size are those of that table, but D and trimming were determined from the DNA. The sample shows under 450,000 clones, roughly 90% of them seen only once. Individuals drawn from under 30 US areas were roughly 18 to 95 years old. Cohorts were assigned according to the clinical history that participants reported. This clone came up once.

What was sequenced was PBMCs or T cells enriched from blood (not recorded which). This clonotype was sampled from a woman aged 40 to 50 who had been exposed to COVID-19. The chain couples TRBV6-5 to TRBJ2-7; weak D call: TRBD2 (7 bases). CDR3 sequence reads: CASSYSIRGGAYEQYF. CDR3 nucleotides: TGTGCCAGCAGTTACTCGATTCGTGGGGGGGCTTACGAGCAGTACTTC.